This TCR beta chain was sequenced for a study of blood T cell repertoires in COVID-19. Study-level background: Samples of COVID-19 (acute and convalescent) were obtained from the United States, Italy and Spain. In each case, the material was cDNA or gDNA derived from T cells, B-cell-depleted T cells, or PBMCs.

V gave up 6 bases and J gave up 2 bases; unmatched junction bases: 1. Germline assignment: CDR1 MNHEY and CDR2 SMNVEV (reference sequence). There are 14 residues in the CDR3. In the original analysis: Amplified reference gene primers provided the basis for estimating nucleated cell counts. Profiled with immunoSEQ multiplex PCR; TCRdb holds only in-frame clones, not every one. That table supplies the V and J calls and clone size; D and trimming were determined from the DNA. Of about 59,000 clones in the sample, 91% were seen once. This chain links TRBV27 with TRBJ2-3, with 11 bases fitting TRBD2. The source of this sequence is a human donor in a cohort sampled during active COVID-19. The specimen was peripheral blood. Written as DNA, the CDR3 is TGTGCCAGCAGGGGACTAGCGGACACAGATACGCAGTATTTT. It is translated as CASRGLADTDTQYF.